Listed below are T cell receptor beta chains from one sample, sequenced in a study of blood T cell repertoires in COVID-19. Here immunoSEQ multiplex PCR was the method, and the copy in TCRdb shows in-frame clones only, minus some. The sample lists 300,000 or so clones, 87% seen once, with 1.5% in the top ten. The sample consisted of peripheral blood. The source is a woman in her thirties or forties who had recovered from COVID-19. The CDR3 runs from the conserved cysteine through the conserved F or W. The order of the fields is J gene, V gene, clone size, D gene, CDR3 DNA, CDR3 protein. The D gene is left open where the match is weak. Expanded clones are given a class, and other clones once, few, many or no size at all.

j_call: TRBJ1-6; v_call: TRBV7-2; clone_size: -; d_call: -; cdr3_nt: TGTGCCAGCATCCCAGAAGCGGGGGGACCTTCACCCCTCCACTTT; cdr3_aa: CASIPEAGGPSPLHF
j_call: TRBJ2-7; v_call: TRBV7-9; clone_size: -; d_call: -; cdr3_nt: TGTGCCAGCAGCCGCGACACCAGCTCCTACGAGCAGTACTTC; cdr3_aa: CASSRDTSSYEQYF
j_call: TRBJ1-4; v_call: TRBV6-1; clone_size: -; d_call: -; cdr3_nt: TGTGCCAGCAGTGACAGAAAACTGTTTTTT; cdr3_aa: CASSDRKLFF
j_call: TRBJ2-5; v_call: TRBV7-2; clone_size: once; d_call: -; cdr3_nt: TGTGCCAGCAGCGGACAGAACCAAGAGACCCAGTACTTC; cdr3_aa: CASSGQNQETQYF
j_call: TRBJ2-7; v_call: TRBV11-2; clone_size: -; d_call: -; cdr3_nt: TGTGCCAGCAGCCTCAAGGGGGTGGCCTACGAGCAGTACTTC; cdr3_aa: CASSLKGVAYEQYF
j_call: TRBJ1-5; v_call: TRBV9; clone_size: -; d_call: -; cdr3_nt: TGTGCCAGCAGCCCCACGACAGAAAATCAGCCCCAGCATTTT; cdr3_aa: CASSPTTENQPQHF
j_call: TRBJ2-7; v_call: TRBV18; clone_size: -; d_call: TRBD1; cdr3_nt: TGTGCCAGCTCACCCGGGACAGGGAAAGACCACGAGCAGTACTTC; cdr3_aa: CASSPGTGKDHEQYF
j_call: TRBJ2-3; v_call: TRBV27; clone_size: once; d_call: TRBD2; cdr3_nt: TGTGCCAGCAGTTTTCTAGCGGGGGGCATCGGCCCAGATACGCAGTATTTT; cdr3_aa: CASSFLAGGIGPDTQYF
j_call: TRBJ1-2; v_call: TRBV7-8; clone_size: -; d_call: -; cdr3_nt: TGTGCCAGCAGCTTAGGTAGCAAACTCTATGGCTACACCTTC; cdr3_aa: CASSLGSKLYGYTF
j_call: TRBJ2-3; v_call: TRBV5-5; clone_size: -; d_call: TRBD1; cdr3_nt: TGTGCCAGCAGCTTCCATCCGTCGGGCAGGGGGCAGGATACGCAGTATTTT; cdr3_aa: CASSFHPSGRGQDTQYF
j_call: TRBJ2-5; v_call: TRBV5-5; clone_size: -; d_call: TRBD1; cdr3_nt: TGTGCCAGCAGCCACTTAGGGGGCCCCCAAGAGACCCAGTACTTC; cdr3_aa: CASSHLGGPQETQYF
j_call: TRBJ1-1; v_call: TRBV25-1; clone_size: -; d_call: -; cdr3_nt: TGTGCCAGCAGTGAATCCATCGGGACAAAAGCTTTCTTT; cdr3_aa: CASSESIGTKAFF
j_call: TRBJ1-2; v_call: TRBV6-5; clone_size: -; d_call: -; cdr3_nt: TGTGCCAGCAGTTTCGACCGGGGGTGGGATGGCTACACCTTC; cdr3_aa: CASSFDRGWDGYTF
j_call: TRBJ2-3; v_call: TRBV14; clone_size: once; d_call: -; cdr3_nt: TGTGCCAGCAGCCCTACCGGGACAGATACGCAGTATTTT; cdr3_aa: CASSPTGTDTQYF
j_call: TRBJ2-1; v_call: TRBV30; clone_size: -; d_call: TRBD1; cdr3_nt: TGTGCCTGGAGTGCCCAACAGGGGGCTTACAATGAGCAGTTCTTC; cdr3_aa: CAWSAQQGAYNEQFF
j_call: TRBJ1-2; v_call: TRBV7-2; clone_size: -; d_call: -; cdr3_nt: TGTGCCAGCAGCCGGACCCTACTAGGCCATGGCTACACCTTC; cdr3_aa: CASSRTLLGHGYTF
j_call: TRBJ1-2; v_call: TRBV18; clone_size: once; d_call: TRBD1; cdr3_nt: TGTGCCAGCTCGCGTCCGACAGGGGCAGGGAGTGGCTACACCTTC; cdr3_aa: CASSRPTGAGSGYTF
j_call: TRBJ1-1; v_call: TRBV6-5; clone_size: few; d_call: -; cdr3_nt: TGTGCCAGCAGTTGGGCGGGTAGAACTGAAGCTTTCTTT; cdr3_aa: CASSWAGRTEAFF
j_call: TRBJ1-6; v_call: TRBV9; clone_size: -; d_call: -; cdr3_nt: TGTGCCAGCAGCGTAGCTAGGAACCCCGCAAAATCGGCCCTCCACTTT; cdr3_aa: CASSVARNPAKSALHF
j_call: TRBJ1-6; v_call: TRBV28; clone_size: few; d_call: TRBD1; cdr3_nt: TGTGCCAGCAGTTTGACAGGGGGCAATTCACCCCTCCACTTT; cdr3_aa: CASSLTGGNSPLHF
j_call: TRBJ2-3; v_call: TRBV11-3; clone_size: -; d_call: TRBD2; cdr3_nt: TGTGCCAGCAGCTTAGAGAGTACTAGCGGGGGGGCCACGCAGTATTTT; cdr3_aa: CASSLESTSGGATQYF
j_call: TRBJ2-7; v_call: TRBV7-2; clone_size: -; d_call: TRBD1; cdr3_nt: TGTGCCAGCAGCCCCGACAGGGGGCTATACGAGCAGTACTTC; cdr3_aa: CASSPDRGLYEQYF
j_call: TRBJ2-7; v_call: TRBV30; clone_size: -; d_call: TRBD1; cdr3_nt: TGTGCCTGGAGCCTCACCCCGGCCGTCCAGGGGGCTACGTACGAGCAGTACTTC; cdr3_aa: CAWSLTPAVQGATYEQYF
j_call: TRBJ2-3; v_call: TRBV5-4; clone_size: -; d_call: TRBD2; cdr3_nt: TGTGCCAGCAGCTTGGCGGGGCAGCGGGAGGCAGATACGCAGTATTTT; cdr3_aa: CASSLAGQREADTQYF
j_call: TRBJ2-3; v_call: TRBV5-1; clone_size: -; d_call: TRBD1; cdr3_nt: TGCGCCAGTGGGGGACAGGGGGCGAGCACAGATACGCAGTATTTT; cdr3_aa: CASGGQGASTDTQYF
j_call: TRBJ1-2; v_call: TRBV30; clone_size: -; d_call: TRBD1; cdr3_nt: TGTGCCTGGAGTCCCACCGGGACAGGGGCCTTCTATGGCTACACCTTC; cdr3_aa: CAWSPTGTGAFYGYTF
j_call: TRBJ1-5; v_call: TRBV10-3; clone_size: -; d_call: -; cdr3_nt: TGTGCCATGACGGGGGATTCCGATCAGCCCCAGCATTTT; cdr3_aa: CAMTGDSDQPQHF
j_call: TRBJ2-1; v_call: TRBV5-1; clone_size: -; d_call: TRBD2; cdr3_nt: TGCGCCAGCAGCGTAGCGGGACGAAGCAATGAGCAGTTCTTC; cdr3_aa: CASSVAGRSNEQFF
j_call: TRBJ2-2; v_call: TRBV28; clone_size: few; d_call: -; cdr3_nt: TGTGCCAGCGGGACCGGAGGGAGCACCGGGGAGCTGTTTTTT; cdr3_aa: CASGTGGSTGELFF
j_call: TRBJ1-6; v_call: TRBV7-2; clone_size: -; d_call: -; cdr3_nt: TGTGCCAGCAGCGCCACAGGTCCCTGGAATTCACCCCTCCACTTT; cdr3_aa: CASSATGPWNSPLHF
j_call: TRBJ1-2; v_call: TRBV5-6; clone_size: -; d_call: -; cdr3_nt: TGTGCCAGCAGCTTGGACCCAACGGGATCCGAGGGTGACTACACCTTC; cdr3_aa: CASSLDPTGSEGDYTF
j_call: TRBJ2-7; v_call: TRBV6-5; clone_size: -; d_call: TRBD1; cdr3_nt: TGTGCCAGCGGAGGGACAGGGAACTACGAGCAGTACTTC; cdr3_aa: CASGGTGNYEQYF
j_call: TRBJ1-1; v_call: TRBV5-1; clone_size: -; d_call: -; cdr3_nt: TGCGCCAGCAGCAAGGCGGTGAACACTGAAGCTTTCTTT; cdr3_aa: CASSKAVNTEAFF
j_call: TRBJ1-1; v_call: TRBV11-2; clone_size: -; d_call: TRBD1; cdr3_nt: TGTGCCAGCAGCCCCGGGAACAGGGGGCTTGATGAAGCTTTCTTT; cdr3_aa: CASSPGNRGLDEAFF
j_call: TRBJ1-2; v_call: TRBV27; clone_size: -; d_call: TRBD1; cdr3_nt: TGTGCCAGCAGTTTGACAGGGGGCTATGGCTACACCTTC; cdr3_aa: CASSLTGGYGYTF
j_call: TRBJ1-2; v_call: TRBV29-1; clone_size: -; d_call: TRBD1; cdr3_nt: TGCAGCGTTATCTCAGGGGGTAGAGGCTACACCTTC; cdr3_aa: CSVISGGRGYTF
j_call: TRBJ2-7; v_call: TRBV3-1/TRBV3-2; clone_size: -; d_call: TRBD2; cdr3_nt: TGTGCCAGCAGCTGGGGACTAGCCCGATACGAGCAGTACTTC; cdr3_aa: CASSWGLARYEQYF
j_call: TRBJ2-3; v_call: TRBV18; clone_size: -; d_call: -; cdr3_nt: TGTGCCAGCTCGGAGGGAGTTACAGATACGCAGTATTTT; cdr3_aa: CASSEGVTDTQYF
j_call: TRBJ2-6; v_call: TRBV9; clone_size: -; d_call: -; cdr3_nt: TGTGCCAGCAGCCCTTCCCACAGGGTCATCACTGGGGCCAACGTCCTGACTTTC; cdr3_aa: CASSPSHRVITGANVLTF
j_call: TRBJ1-4; v_call: TRBV7-2; clone_size: -; d_call: TRBD1; cdr3_nt: TGTGCCAGCAGCTCCACGGACAGGGGGCATGAAAAACTGTTTTTT; cdr3_aa: CASSSTDRGHEKLFF
j_call: TRBJ2-1; v_call: TRBV2; clone_size: -; d_call: -; cdr3_nt: TGTGCCAGCAGTGAAGGTAGAAGGCAGTTCTTC; cdr3_aa: CASSEGRRQFF
j_call: TRBJ2-5; v_call: TRBV5-1; clone_size: -; d_call: -; cdr3_nt: TGCGCCAGCAGCGGAAGGGGGTGGCAAGAGACCCAGTACTTC; cdr3_aa: CASSGRGWQETQYF
j_call: TRBJ1-2; v_call: TRBV9; clone_size: -; d_call: -; cdr3_nt: TGTGCCAGCAGCGTAGGAGAAGGGGACTATGGCTACACCTTC; cdr3_aa: CASSVGEGDYGYTF
j_call: TRBJ1-1; v_call: TRBV7-2; clone_size: few; d_call: -; cdr3_nt: TGTGCCAGCAGCTCGGACACATTTTTCCCTGAAGCTTTCTTT; cdr3_aa: CASSSDTFFPEAFF
j_call: TRBJ2-2; v_call: TRBV5-4; clone_size: -; d_call: TRBD2; cdr3_nt: TGTGCCAGCAGCTTCAGGTCGCGGGGGGGCACCGGGGAGCTGTTTTTT; cdr3_aa: CASSFRSRGGTGELFF
j_call: TRBJ1-6; v_call: TRBV5-6; clone_size: -; d_call: -; cdr3_nt: TGTGCCAGCTCCAAGGGGCGCGGTAATTCACCCCTCCACTTT; cdr3_aa: CASSKGRGNSPLHF
j_call: TRBJ2-1; v_call: TRBV19; clone_size: -; d_call: TRBD2; cdr3_nt: TGTGCCAGTAGTATAGTTCGGGGGGGCTACAATGAGCAGTTCTTC; cdr3_aa: CASSIVRGGYNEQFF